Shown below are 18 T cell receptor beta chains from a single sample sequenced in a study of T-cell memory formation after mild COVID-19. Via MiXCR, TCRdb re-called the 5' RACE reads, giving one row per CDR3 protein. The sample yields about 270,000 distinct CDR3 sequences, approximately 15% seen once. The sample consisted of PBMCs or a T cell subset sorted from them (not recorded which). These receptors originate from a man younger than 35 who had mild COVID-19 (a few samples of this study predate the infection). Cell type and time point are not known.

This chain uses TRBV6-5 with TRBJ2-1, with 11 nucleotides matching TRBD2. The CDR3 consists of 13 residues. V dropped 2 bases and J dropped 13; count of bases not matched to a gene: 4. Per the germline V gene, CDR1 is MNHEY and CDR2 is SVGAGI. The CDR3 region is CASSYQLAGAQFF. The CDR3 DNA reads as TGTGCCAGCAGTTACCAACTAGCGGGGGCCCAGTTCTTC.

The chain combines TRBV19 with TRBJ2-5, with D possibly matching TRBD1 (6 bases). Trimming stripped 3 bases from V and 5 bases from J, with 7 bases between. Germline V CDR1 and CDR2: LNHDA, SQIVND (reference sequence). This CDR3 is built from 12 residues. CDR3 nucleotide sequence: TGTGCCAGTAGTATGAGGGGGGAGACCCAGTACTTC. Translating gives CASSMRGETQYF.

In its sample, this clonotype was seen a few times. V and J are TRBV7-2 and TRBJ1-1; perhaps TRBD1 as D (6 bases). This CDR3 has 13 residues. From germline, CDR1 is SGHTA and CDR2 FQGNSA. V was shortened by 6 bases and J by 3 bases, with 11 bases between the two germline ends. CDR3 coding DNA: TGTGCCAGCAGAGGAACAGGGTACACTGAAGCTTTCTTT. Amino acid sequence: CASRGTGYTEAFF. Based on the CDR3 plus reference TRBV7-2 and TRBJ1-1, the full variable domain is GAGVSQSPSNKVTEKGKDVELRCDPISGHTALYWYRQSLGQGLEFLIYFQGNSAPDKSGLPSDRFSAERTGGSVSTLTIQRTQQEDSAVYLCASRGTGYTEAFFGQGTRLTVV.

This chain joins TRBV5-4 and TRBJ2-6, with D tentatively TRBD1 (7 bases). The germline V gene encodes CDR1 SGHNT and CDR2 YYREEE (reference sequence). Trimming removed 0 bases at V and 8 bases at J, with 9 bases between. The CDR3 covers 14 residues. DNA of the CDR3: TGTGCCAGCAGCTTGGCAGGGGGGTCCAACGTCCTGACTTTC. The encoded protein is CASSLAGGSNVLTF.

This clonotype was seen a few times. This chain links TRBV7-9 with TRBJ1-5; 8 positions match TRBD1. The CDR3 consists of 14 residues. J was trimmed by 5 bases and V by 5 bases; bases with no gene match: 5. Germline-derived CDR1 and CDR2 are SEHNR and FQNEAQ (reference sequence). CDR3 sequence (DNA): TGTGCCAGCAGCCAGACAGGGGTAGATCAGCCCCAGCATTTT. This sequence encodes CASSQTGVDQPQHF.

V is TRBV12-3 or TRBV12-4 and J is TRBJ2-6; D not resolved. The CDR3 contains 13 residues. Trimming shortened V by 6 bases and J by 4 bases, and 7 bases separated the two germline ends. The CDR3 reads CASRRTGANVLTF. CDR3 in DNA: TGTGCCAGCAGACGGACCGGGGCCAACGTCCTGACTTTC.

The genes are TRBV6-4 and TRBJ1-6, with D maybe TRBD1 (6 bases). This CDR3 has 14 residues. Germline CDR1 is MRHNA and CDR2 is SNTAGT. V was pared by 6 bases and J by 9 bases, with 15 bases between. CDR3 bases: TGTGCCAGCAGAGAGGGGGTCCCCGGTTCACCCCTCCACTTT. Amino acids: CASREGVPGSPLHF.

CDR3 sequence: CASSLDVGAGYTF. Written as DNA, the CDR3 is TGCGCCAGCAGCTTGGATGTTGGGGCCGGCTACACCTTC. The V call is TRBV5-1, the J call TRBJ1-2; D might be TRBD1 (5 bases). The CDR3 is 13 residues long. Per the germline V gene, CDR1 is SGHRS and CDR2 is YFSETQ. The V end was cut by 0 bases, the J end by 8 bases, with 11 bases between.

This clonotype appeared a few times. The chain carries TRBV6-5 and TRBJ1-1; TRBD1 aligns across 7 bases. Germline CDR1 and CDR2: MNHEY and SVGAGI. This CDR3 spans 14 amino acids. The trim removed 5 bases at V and 6 bases at J, leaving 9 bases unmatched. This CDR3 reads CASSTQGVIAEAFF. The DNA of the CDR3 is TGTGCCAGCAGTACCCAGGGGGTGATCGCTGAAGCTTTCTTT.

This chain connects TRBV7-3 to TRBJ1-1; 7 bases are a match to TRBD1. This CDR3 has 14 amino acids. V shed 5 bases, J shed 4 bases, and the junction held 7 bases outside the gene matches. CDR1 is SGHTA, CDR2 FQGTGA, per germline. The CDR3 DNA follows: TGTGCCAGCAGCCCGATGGGACAGAGCACTGAAGCTTTCTTT. It specifies CASSPMGQSTEAFF.

The genes are TRBV7-2 and TRBJ2-5; 7 bases map to TRBD1. Germline V CDR1 and CDR2: SGHTA, FQGNSA. CDR3 length: 15 residues. J gave up 2 bases and V 2 bases, and 5 bases lay outside the gene matches. CDR3 sequence: CASSLSRTGQETQYF. The CDR3 nucleotides read TGTGCCAGCAGCTTATCTCGGACAGGTCAAGAGACCCAGTACTTC.

Only a few counts were recorded for this clonotype. The chain combines TRBV7-9 with TRBJ2-5; TRBD2 matches 7 bases. Unmatched junction bases numbered 9, after V lost 11 bases and J lost 0 bases. The CDR3 spans 14 residues. The V gene's germline CDR1 is SEHNR and CDR2 FQNEAQ (reference sequence). The CDR3: CAEDLGGYQETQYF. The CDR3 DNA reads as TGTGCCGAAGACCTGGGGGGGTACCAAGAGACCCAGTACTTC. The full variable domain, completed using reference TRBV7-9 and TRBJ2-5, is DTGVSQNPRHKITKRGQNVTFRCDPISEHNRLYWYRQTLGQGPEFLTYFQNEAQLEKSRLLSDRFSAERPKGSFSTLEIQRTEQGDSAMYLCAEDLGGYQETQYFGPGTRLLVL.

The table lists this clonotype with a few counts. V and J are TRBV5-1 and TRBJ1-1; weak D call: TRBD1 (5 bases). CDR3 length: 13 amino acids. V lost 0 bases and J lost 6, with 9 bases in between. CDR1 and CDR2 from the germline V gene are SGHRS and YFSETQ. The CDR3 DNA sequence: TGCGCCAGCAGCTTGGTACCGGGGGCTGAAGCTTTCTTT. This translates into CASSLVPGAEAFF. The full variable domain, completed using reference TRBV5-1 and TRBJ1-1, is KAGVTQTPRYLIKTRGQQVTLSCSPISGHRSVSWYQQTPGQGLQFLFEYFSETQRNKGNFPGRFSGRQFSNSRSEMNVSTLELGDSALYLCASSLVPGAEAFFGQGTRLTVV.

Only a few counts were recorded for this clonotype. The chain recombines TRBV29-1 with TRBJ2-2, with a possible D match to TRBD2 (6 bases). This CDR3 has 12 residues. Per the germline V gene, CDR1 is SQVTM and CDR2 is ANQGSEA. The V and J ends lost 7 bases and 5 bases respectively, with 11 bases between them. CDR3 coding DNA: TGCAGCGCCTGGGGGGTTACCGGGGAGCTGTTTTTT. This translates into CSAWGVTGELFF.

The chain is built from TRBV7-3 and TRBJ2-3, with 7 bases aligning to TRBD1. CDR3 length equals 15 residues. CDR1 is SGHTA and CDR2 is FQGTGA in the germline V gene. The ends lost 5 bases at V and 3 bases at J; junction bases unmatched: 8. CDR3 nucleotide sequence: TGTGCCAGCAGCAAGCAGACAGGGTGGACAGATACGCAGTATTTT. It encodes CASSKQTGWTDTQYF.

The V and J genes are TRBV4-1 and TRBJ2-7; no clear D gene. In germline, CDR1 is MGHRA, CDR2 YSYEKL. V was clipped by 2 bases and J by 7 bases, with 12 bases between them. This CDR3 comprises 13 residues. The CDR3 DNA reads as TGCGCCAGCAGCCAACAGGACCTTCGGGAGCAGTACTTC. It codes for CASSQQDLREQYF.

This chain joins TRBV9 and TRBJ2-7; 9 bases are shared with TRBD1. The CDR3 loop spans 18 amino acids. Trimming at V came to 0 bases and at J to 0 bases, leaving 10 bases not matched to a gene. Germline V gene lookup returns CDR1 SGDLS and CDR2 YYNGEE. CDR3 in DNA: TGTGCCAGCAGCGTAGGGGGGGACAGGGCCTTGATCTCCTACGAGCAGTACGTC. Translated: CASSVGGDRALISYEQYV.

A few counts support this clonotype. This sequence joins TRBV5-1 and TRBJ2-1; D is undetermined. Germline CDR1 and CDR2: SGHRS and YFSETQ. V lost 4 bases and J lost 1, with 15 bases in between. The length of the CDR3 is 16 residues. Written as DNA, the CDR3 is TGCGCCAGCAGCCCCGGCCCTCATCGGTCCTACAATGAGCAGTTCTTC. It specifies CASSPGPHRSYNEQFF.